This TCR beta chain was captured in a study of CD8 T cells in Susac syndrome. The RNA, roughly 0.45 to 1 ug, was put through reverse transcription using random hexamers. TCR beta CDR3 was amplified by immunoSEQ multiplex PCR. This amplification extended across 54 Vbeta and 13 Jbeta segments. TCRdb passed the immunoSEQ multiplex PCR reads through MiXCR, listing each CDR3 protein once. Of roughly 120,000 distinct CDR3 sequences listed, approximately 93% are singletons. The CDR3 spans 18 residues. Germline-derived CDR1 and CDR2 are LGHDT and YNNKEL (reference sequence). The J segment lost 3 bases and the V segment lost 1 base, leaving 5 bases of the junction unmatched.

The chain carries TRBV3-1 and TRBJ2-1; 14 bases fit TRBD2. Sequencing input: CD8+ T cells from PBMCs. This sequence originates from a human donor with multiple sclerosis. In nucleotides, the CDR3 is TGTGCCAGCAGCCAAGCCCGGACTAGCGGGGGGTTCTACAATGAGCAGTTCTTC. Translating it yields CASSQARTSGGFYNEQFF.